These T cell receptor beta chains were read from a single sample in a study of blood T cell repertoires in COVID-19. This table comes from immunoSEQ multiplex PCR, and its TCRdb copy is limited to in-frame clones, with some not included. The data show about 270,000 clones, around 90% seen once. The sequencing sample was made of PBMCs or T cells enriched from blood (not recorded which). The source is a middle-aged man who had been exposed to COVID-19. The CDR3 runs from the conserved cysteine through the conserved F or W. A D gene is named only where the DNA matches it firmly. Size is stated for part of the rows, as once, few or many counts, or as a class when the clone is expanded.

clone_size: .; j_call: TRBJ2-7; v_call: TRBV4-3; d_call: TRBD2; cdr3_nt: TGCGCCAGCAGCCAAGTCAGTCTAGCGGGGGCTAACGAGCAGTACTTC; cdr3_aa: CASSQVSLAGANEQYF
clone_size: .; j_call: TRBJ2-2; v_call: TRBV4-1; d_call: .; cdr3_nt: TGCGCCAGCAGCCAGCGTCGTAGCATGGACGGGGAGCTGTTTTTT; cdr3_aa: CASSQRRSMDGELFF
clone_size: .; j_call: TRBJ1-5; v_call: TRBV2; d_call: TRBD1; cdr3_nt: TGTGCCAGCAGTGAACAGGGGGTGGGCAATCAGCCCCAGCATTTT; cdr3_aa: CASSEQGVGNQPQHF
clone_size: .; j_call: TRBJ1-1; v_call: TRBV10-3; d_call: .; cdr3_nt: TGTGCCATCGGACCCCAGGGGAACTCTGAAGCTTTCTTT; cdr3_aa: CAIGPQGNSEAFF
clone_size: .; j_call: TRBJ1-5; v_call: TRBV5-5; d_call: .; cdr3_nt: TGTGCCAGCAGCTACCGACAGGCCAATCAGCCCCAGCATTTT; cdr3_aa: CASSYRQANQPQHF
clone_size: .; j_call: TRBJ2-1; v_call: TRBV4-1; d_call: .; cdr3_nt: TGCGCCAGCAGCCCCCTAGCCGATGAGCAGTTCTTC; cdr3_aa: CASSPLADEQFF
clone_size: once; j_call: TRBJ2-1; v_call: TRBV19; d_call: TRBD2; cdr3_nt: TGTGCCAGTAGTCCCGGGAGTGGTCGCAACGGGAGGAATGAGCAGTTCTTC; cdr3_aa: CASSPGSGRNGRNEQFF
clone_size: once; j_call: TRBJ1-1; v_call: TRBV5-1; d_call: TRBD1; cdr3_nt: TGCGCCAGCAGCTATGGACAGGGCAACACTGAAGCTTTCTTT; cdr3_aa: CASSYGQGNTEAFF
clone_size: .; j_call: TRBJ2-7; v_call: TRBV28; d_call: .; cdr3_nt: TGTGCCAGCAGGGGGCATTCCTTTCCGTACGAGCAGTACTTC; cdr3_aa: CASRGHSFPYEQYF
clone_size: .; j_call: TRBJ2-7; v_call: TRBV28; d_call: TRBD2; cdr3_nt: TGTGCCAGCATGAGCGGGAGTCTTAACTACGAGCAGTACTTC; cdr3_aa: CASMSGSLNYEQYF
clone_size: once; j_call: TRBJ1-6; v_call: TRBV7-9; d_call: .; cdr3_nt: TGTGCCAGCAGCTTAAACAGGGTGGGAAATTCACCCCTCCACTTT; cdr3_aa: CASSLNRVGNSPLHF
clone_size: .; j_call: TRBJ2-7; v_call: TRBV6-2/TRBV6-3; d_call: TRBD1; cdr3_nt: TGTGCCAGCAGTTCTCCCGGGACAGTTCTCGAGCAGTACTTC; cdr3_aa: CASSSPGTVLEQYF
clone_size: .; j_call: TRBJ2-3; v_call: TRBV27; d_call: TRBD2; cdr3_nt: TGTGCCAGCAGTACGCGACTAGCGGGAAGGGGAGATACGCAGTATTTT; cdr3_aa: CASSTRLAGRGDTQYF
clone_size: .; j_call: TRBJ2-1; v_call: TRBV7-2; d_call: TRBD2; cdr3_nt: TGTGCCAGCCGACCGGGACTAGCTTTGAATGAGCAGTTCTTC; cdr3_aa: CASRPGLALNEQFF
clone_size: .; j_call: TRBJ2-5; v_call: TRBV28; d_call: .; cdr3_nt: TGTGCCAGCAGTGACCTTACCAGGGAGACCCAGTACTTC; cdr3_aa: CASSDLTRETQYF
clone_size: .; j_call: TRBJ2-1; v_call: TRBV12-3/TRBV12-4; d_call: .; cdr3_nt: TGTGCCAGCAGTCCCGCGCACAATGAGCAGTTCTTC; cdr3_aa: CASSPAHNEQFF
clone_size: .; j_call: TRBJ2-5; v_call: TRBV7-9; d_call: TRBD1; cdr3_nt: TGTGCCAGCAGCCCCGGGACAGGGGGGGAAGAGACCCAGTACTTC; cdr3_aa: CASSPGTGGEETQYF
clone_size: .; j_call: TRBJ1-4; v_call: TRBV24-1; d_call: TRBD1; cdr3_nt: TGTGCCACCGCCTCCGGGACAGGGGACGAAAAACTGTTTTTT; cdr3_aa: CATASGTGDEKLFF
clone_size: .; j_call: TRBJ2-7; v_call: TRBV5-1; d_call: .; cdr3_nt: TGCGCCAGCAGCTTGTTCCCGGGTCAAAGCTCCTACGAGCAGTACTTC; cdr3_aa: CASSLFPGQSSYEQYF
clone_size: .; j_call: TRBJ2-7; v_call: TRBV7-9; d_call: .; cdr3_nt: TGTGCCAGCAGCTCCAGGGACTCGTCCAGATACGAGCAGTACTTC; cdr3_aa: CASSSRDSSRYEQYF
clone_size: .; j_call: TRBJ2-1; v_call: TRBV7-9; d_call: TRBD2; cdr3_nt: TGTGCCAGCAGCTTAGTAGGGAGGGCCAATCCCCCCAATGAGCAGTTCTTC; cdr3_aa: CASSLVGRANPPNEQFF
clone_size: once; j_call: TRBJ1-5; v_call: TRBV27; d_call: .; cdr3_nt: TGTGCCAGCAGTTTAGGGCGCAATCAGCCCCAGCATTTT; cdr3_aa: CASSLGRNQPQHF
clone_size: few; j_call: TRBJ2-1; v_call: TRBV5-1; d_call: TRBD2; cdr3_nt: TGCGCCAGCAGCGGGCTAGCGGGCCACAATGAGCAGTTCTTC; cdr3_aa: CASSGLAGHNEQFF
clone_size: .; j_call: TRBJ2-1; v_call: TRBV10-1; d_call: .; cdr3_nt: TGCGCCAGCAGTGAGTCAGCCTCTTACAATGAGCAGTTCTTC; cdr3_aa: CASSESASYNEQFF
clone_size: .; j_call: TRBJ1-1; v_call: TRBV11-2; d_call: TRBD1; cdr3_nt: TGTGCCACCACGTTCCGGGACAGGGCGCGGATGAACACTGAAGCTTTCTTT; cdr3_aa: CATTFRDRARMNTEAFF
clone_size: once; j_call: TRBJ1-5; v_call: TRBV2; d_call: TRBD1; cdr3_nt: TGTGCCAGCAGCGCTACGGGTGACAGGGGCCAGCCCCAGCATTTT; cdr3_aa: CASSATGDRGQPQHF
clone_size: .; j_call: TRBJ1-2; v_call: TRBV27; d_call: .; cdr3_nt: TGTGCCAGCAGTTTAAATCATGGGGCCCCCTATGGCTACACCTTC; cdr3_aa: CASSLNHGAPYGYTF
clone_size: .; j_call: TRBJ1-1; v_call: TRBV19; d_call: TRBD1; cdr3_nt: TGTGCCAGTGGGGACAGGATGAACACTGAAGCTTTCTTT; cdr3_aa: CASGDRMNTEAFF
clone_size: .; j_call: TRBJ2-1; v_call: TRBV5-6; d_call: .; cdr3_nt: TGTGCCAGCAGCTTGTGGTCCTTCGGGGGGTTCTTC; cdr3_aa: CASSLWSFGGFF
clone_size: .; j_call: TRBJ1-1; v_call: TRBV19; d_call: TRBD1; cdr3_nt: TGTGCCAGTAGTGTTTCGGGACAGGGGGCGGTGAACACTGAAGCTTTCTTT; cdr3_aa: CASSVSGQGAVNTEAFF
clone_size: once; j_call: TRBJ1-4; v_call: TRBV6-2/TRBV6-3; d_call: TRBD1; cdr3_nt: TGTGCCAGCAGTCGCCTGGGGACAGGGTACGAAAAACTGTTTTTT; cdr3_aa: CASSRLGTGYEKLFF
clone_size: once; j_call: TRBJ2-7; v_call: TRBV18; d_call: TRBD1; cdr3_nt: TGTGCCAGCTCACCGCGCCAGGGGGACCACGAGCAGTACTTC; cdr3_aa: CASSPRQGDHEQYF
clone_size: .; j_call: TRBJ1-1; v_call: TRBV19; d_call: .; cdr3_nt: TGTGCCAGTAGTATATCATCGAACACTGAAGCTTTCTTT; cdr3_aa: CASSISSNTEAFF
clone_size: .; j_call: TRBJ2-4; v_call: TRBV15; d_call: TRBD1; cdr3_nt: TGTGCCACCAGCAGAGATCGGCAGGGGGTGACCAAAAACATTCAGTACTTC; cdr3_aa: CATSRDRQGVTKNIQYF
clone_size: .; j_call: TRBJ2-7; v_call: TRBV20-1; d_call: .; cdr3_nt: TGCAGTGCTAGTCCTAACTCCTACGAGCAGTACTTC; cdr3_aa: CSASPNSYEQYF
clone_size: once; j_call: TRBJ2-3; v_call: TRBV28; d_call: .; cdr3_nt: TGTGCCAGCAGTCCCCGTGGCGGGAGCACAGATACGCAGTATTTT; cdr3_aa: CASSPRGGSTDTQYF
clone_size: once; j_call: TRBJ2-2; v_call: TRBV4-1; d_call: .; cdr3_nt: TGCGCCAGCAGCCAAGATCGGGCTAGCAACACCGGGGAGCTGTTTTTT; cdr3_aa: CASSQDRASNTGELFF
clone_size: .; j_call: TRBJ1-1; v_call: TRBV29-1; d_call: .; cdr3_nt: TGCAGCGTTCGCGGGGACGGCCTAGAAGCTTTCTTT; cdr3_aa: CSVRGDGLEAFF
clone_size: few; j_call: TRBJ1-6; v_call: TRBV19; d_call: TRBD1; cdr3_nt: TGTGCCAGTAGAGTGGCAGGGGGCGCGAATTCACCCCTCCACTTT; cdr3_aa: CASRVAGGANSPLHF
clone_size: .; j_call: TRBJ2-1; v_call: TRBV24-1; d_call: .; cdr3_nt: TGTGCCACCAGTGATCCCGCGCGACCCGAATTTCGGGATGAGCAGTTCTTC; cdr3_aa: CATSDPARPEFRDEQFF
clone_size: .; j_call: TRBJ1-2; v_call: TRBV28; d_call: TRBD1; cdr3_nt: TGTGCAGAATCGACAGGGGCTTGGGGCTACACCTTC; cdr3_aa: CAESTGAWGYTF
clone_size: .; j_call: TRBJ2-7; v_call: TRBV28; d_call: TRBD1; cdr3_nt: TGTGCCAGCACCACCCGGGACAGGGGCTACGAGCAGTACTTC; cdr3_aa: CASTTRDRGYEQYF
clone_size: few; j_call: TRBJ2-7; v_call: TRBV5-6; d_call: .; cdr3_nt: TGTGCCAGCAGCCCAGGGGGGCCAGTATCCGCCTACGAGCAGTACTTC; cdr3_aa: CASSPGGPVSAYEQYF
clone_size: .; j_call: TRBJ1-2; v_call: TRBV14; d_call: .; cdr3_nt: TGTGCCAGCAGCCAACCAGGGACTTACTATGGCTACACCTTC; cdr3_aa: CASSQPGTYYGYTF
clone_size: once; j_call: TRBJ2-3; v_call: TRBV24-1; d_call: TRBD1; cdr3_nt: TGTGCCACCAGTGATACCGGGACAGGGGCAACAGATACGCAGTATTTT; cdr3_aa: CATSDTGTGATDTQYF
clone_size: .; j_call: TRBJ2-1; v_call: TRBV28; d_call: TRBD2; cdr3_nt: TGTGCCAGCAGTTCTCCCCTAGCGGGAGGGACCTACAATGAGCAGTTCTTC; cdr3_aa: CASSSPLAGGTYNEQFF
clone_size: .; j_call: TRBJ2-3; v_call: TRBV6-5; d_call: TRBD2; cdr3_nt: TGTGCCAGCAGTTTCGGACTAGCGGATGATTCAGATACGCAGTATTTT; cdr3_aa: CASSFGLADDSDTQYF
clone_size: .; j_call: TRBJ1-1; v_call: TRBV4-3; d_call: .; cdr3_nt: TGCGCCAGCAGCCAAGATTGGGGGGGCCAGTTTGAAGCTTTCTTT; cdr3_aa: CASSQDWGGQFEAFF
clone_size: .; j_call: TRBJ2-1; v_call: TRBV10-1; d_call: TRBD2; cdr3_nt: TGCGCCAGCAGTGGGCTAGCGGGCTCCTACAATGAGCAGTTCTTC; cdr3_aa: CASSGLAGSYNEQFF
clone_size: .; j_call: TRBJ2-3; v_call: TRBV5-1; d_call: .; cdr3_nt: TGCGCCAGCCGACGACCCTCGGGGTCAGATACGCAGTATTTT; cdr3_aa: CASRRPSGSDTQYF
clone_size: .; j_call: TRBJ2-2; v_call: TRBV9; d_call: .; cdr3_nt: TGTGCCAGCAAGGGGCGGGAGAACACCGGGGAGCTGTTTTTT; cdr3_aa: CASKGRENTGELFF